The present TCR beta chain was sequenced within a study of blood T cells in healthy people across ages. The study's findings and limits: A strong correlation was seen between TCR beta diversity and naive T cell percentage.

With a J-beta primer mix and a sample-barcoded 5' primer, a second PCR ran roughly 6 to 12 cycles. Each cDNA molecule carried a tag from a template-switch adaptor that contained 12 random nucleotides. TCRdb passed the 5' RACE reads through MiXCR, listing each CDR3 protein once. The table includes approximately 730,000 distinct CDR3 sequences, roughly 44% detected once. Investigators took approximately 10 milliliters of peripheral blood from every donor. On this clonotype: Its antigen remains unidentified.

Specimen: blood. The TCR was taken from a woman aged 55-75 years in good health.

The CDR3 here is CAWSATGLSSYNEQFF. CDR3 nucleotides: TGTGCCTGGAGTGCCACGGGACTCTCCTCCTACAATGAGCAGTTCTTC. The gene calls are TRBV30 and TRBJ2-1; maybe TRBD2 (6 bases). This CDR3 region has 16 residues. V was pared by 1 base and J by 0 bases, with 13 bases between. The germline V gene encodes CDR1 GTSNPN and CDR2 SVGIG (reference sequence).